The 24 T cell receptor beta chains below were found in one sample sequenced in a study of blood T cell repertoires in COVID-19. The data were produced by immunoSEQ multiplex PCR, yet TCRdb's version contains in-frame clones alone and is incomplete. The table has about 370,000 clones, roughly nine tenths seen once. The sample taken for sequencing was PBMCs or T cells enriched from blood (not recorded which). Every receptor here comes from a man younger than 30 who had recovered from COVID-19.

The genes are TRBV25-1 and TRBJ1-4; 10 nucleotides agree with TRBD1. The CDR3 length is 14 residues. After removal of 7 bases from V and 7 bases from J, the junction contained 6 bases not matched to a gene. Germline values: CDR1 MGHDK, CDR2 SYGVNS. The chain's CDR3 is CASTPGQGTEKLFF. In DNA, the CDR3 is TGTGCCAGCACACCGGGACAGGGGACTGAAAAACTGTTTTTT.

CDR3 DNA: TGTGCCAGCAGCTTGGGCCCCAGTTCACCCCTCCACTTT. Translated, it gives CASSLGPSSPLHF. The chain joins TRBV7-9 to TRBJ1-6, with D unresolved. With 3 bases removed from V and 9 bases from J, the gap between germline ends came to 9 bases. The CDR3 spans 13 residues. Germline V gene sequence: CDR1 SEHNR, CDR2 FQNEAQ (reference sequence).

The V gene is TRBV30, the J gene TRBJ2-1, with a possible D match to TRBD1 (5 bases). The CDR3 consists of 13 residues. V was shortened by 1 base and J by 5 bases, with 9 bases between the two germline ends. Germline values: CDR1 GTSNPN, CDR2 SVGIG (reference sequence). The DNA for the CDR3 is TGTGCCTGGAGTGAGGCAGGGAACAATGAGCAGTTCTTC. Translating it yields CAWSEAGNNEQFF.

This chain connects TRBV19 to TRBJ2-2; 7 nucleotides agree with TRBD1. With 4 bases clipped from V and 6 bases from J, the junction kept 5 bases outside the gene matches. CDR1 LNHDA and CDR2 SQIVND come from the germline V gene (reference sequence). There are 14 residues in the CDR3. CDR3 amino acids: CASSRPGGAGELFF. CDR3 bases: TGTGCCAGTAGTAGGCCAGGGGGAGCCGGGGAGCTGTTTTTT. The complete variable domain, with remaining parts taken from reference TRBV19 and TRBJ2-2, reads DGGITQSPKYLFRKEGQNVTLSCEQNLNHDAMYWYRQDPGQGLRLIYYSQIVNDFQKGDIAEGYSVSREKKESFPLTVTSAQKNPTAFYLCASSRPGGAGELFFGEGSRLTVL.

The gene calls are TRBV2 and TRBJ2-7; 7 bases map to TRBD1. Germline V gives CDR1 SNHLY, CDR2 FYNNEI. The CDR3 sequence is 12 residues long. Trimming cost V 8 bases and J 2 bases; bases outside gene matches: 3. The CDR3 region is CASRGTAYEQYF. The CDR3 DNA reads TGTGCCAGCCGAGGGACAGCCTACGAGCAGTACTTC.

This clone showed up just a few times. The chain has TRBV5-1 and TRBJ2-5; D is unclear. This CDR3 is built from 13 residues. Germline-derived CDR1 and CDR2 are SGHRS and YFSETQ. V lost 5 bases and J 5 bases, leaving 13 bases between the germline ends. The CDR3 bases are TGCGCCAGCAGGGTAGTCCTATGGGAGACCCAGTACTTC. Protein sequence: CASRVVLWETQYF.

This clone was observed a single time. V gene TRBV24-1 combines with J gene TRBJ1-2, with D maybe TRBD1 (6 bases). The CDR3 runs to 13 residues. Trimming shortened V by 4 bases and J by 8 bases, and 13 bases separated the two germline ends. Germline-derived CDR1 and CDR2 are KGHDR and SFDVKD. CDR3 bases: TGTGCCACCAGTGACCCACGACAGGACGGCTACACCTTC. Protein product: CATSDPRQDGYTF.

The chain uses TRBV7-6 and TRBJ2-7, with a weak D call TRBD1 (6 bases). This CDR3 contains 16 residues. The germline gives CDR1 SGHVS, CDR2 FNYEAQ. Between the trimmed V and J ends, which lost 3 bases and 0 bases, there was a span of 15 bases. DNA of the CDR3: TGTGCCAGCAGCTTGGGGGCGGACGGACCCTCCTACGAGCAGTACTTC. This sequence encodes CASSLGADGPSYEQYF.

This sequence joins TRBV5-6 and TRBJ2-1; D is possibly TRBD1 (6 bases). The CDR3 spans 15 residues. CDR1 and CDR2 from the germline V gene are SGHDT and YYEEEE. Trimming took 2 bases from V and 2 from J, leaving 11 bases between them. The CDR3, as DNA: TGTGCCAGCAGCTTTCAGGGGTGGCCCTACAATGAGCAGTTCTTC. Translating gives CASSFQGWPYNEQFF.

This clone has only one observation. The V and J genes are TRBV6-5 and TRBJ2-2, with 10 bases that match TRBD2. Germline V gene sequence: CDR1 MNHEY, CDR2 SVGAGI. Trimming cost V 5 bases and J 4 bases; bases outside gene matches: 4. There are 15 residues in the CDR3. The CDR3 nucleotides read TGTGCCAGCAGTCCCTGGACTAGCGGCACCGGGGAGCTGTTTTTT. It translates to CASSPWTSGTGELFF.

The J gene is TRBJ2-5, the V gene TRBV30; D possibly corresponds to TRBD1 (6 bases). The CDR3 consists of 14 residues. V lost 3 bases and J 1 base, leaving 12 bases between the germline ends. CDR1 is GTSNPN and CDR2 is SVGIG in the germline V gene (reference sequence). The CDR3 DNA follows: TGTGCCTGGAGACTGACAGGCCCCCAAGAGACCCAGTACTTC. Amino acid sequence: CAWRLTGPQETQYF.

The J gene is TRBJ1-1, the V gene TRBV9; 9 bases line up with TRBD1. In germline, CDR1 is SGDLS, CDR2 YYNGEE. J lost 1 base, V lost 5 bases, and 6 bases had no gene match. The CDR3 extends over 15 amino acids. The CDR3 DNA follows: TGTGCCAGCAGTGTACAGGGGGCGGGGAACACTGAAGCTTTCTTT. Its protein product is CASSVQGAGNTEAFF.

The chain uses TRBV25-1 and TRBJ1-1; TRBD1 matches 7 bases. CDR3 length: 14 amino acids. From germline, CDR1 is MGHDK and CDR2 SYGVNS. J lost 4 bases, V lost 4 bases, and 6 bases had no gene match. The DNA of the CDR3 is TGTGCCAGCAGTGCAACAGGGGTTCGCACTGAAGCTTTCTTT. It codes for CASSATGVRTEAFF.

J is TRBJ2-2 and V is TRBV7-8; D might be TRBD1 (6 bases). V lost 5 bases, J lost 6 bases, and 10 bases lay in between. The CDR3 runs 13 residues. Germline V gene lookup returns CDR1 SGHVS and CDR2 FQNEAQ. CDR3 in DNA: TGTGCCAGCAGCCTAGGACAGCCCGGGGAGCTGTTTTTT. Translating it yields CASSLGQPGELFF.

This clone was counted a single time. The V gene is TRBV4-3, the J gene TRBJ2-2; a weak D match, TRBD2 (6 bases). V gave up 4 bases and J gave up 4 bases, with 16 bases separating them. The CDR3 sequence is 16 residues long. In germline, CDR1 is LGHNA, CDR2 YSLEER. The CDR3 spells CASSPRGAGSTGELFF. CDR3 nucleotide sequence: TGCGCCAGCAGCCCTCGTGGAGCGGGTTCCACCGGGGAGCTGTTTTTT.

J is TRBJ1-1 and V is TRBV27; D is perhaps TRBD1 (6 bases). The V and J ends lost 5 bases and 0 bases respectively, with 10 bases between them. From germline, CDR1 is MNHEY and CDR2 SMNVEV (reference sequence). The CDR3 consists of 14 residues. This chain's CDR3 is CASSKQGLNTEAFF. CDR3 nucleotide sequence: TGTGCCAGCAGTAAACAGGGCCTGAACACTGAAGCTTTCTTT.

The V gene is TRBV25-1, the J gene TRBJ1-2; D unresolved. Germline V lookup: CDR1 MGHDK, CDR2 SYGVNS. This CDR3 is 13 amino acids long. Deletions cut 2 bases from V and 8 bases from J, with 12 bases between. The CDR3 spells CASSEGEKGGYTF. Here the CDR3 DNA reads TGTGCCAGCAGTGAAGGAGAGAAAGGAGGCTACACCTTC.

The chain links TRBV19 to TRBJ2-6, with 9 bases aligning to TRBD1. The CDR3 extends over 17 amino acids. With V trimmed by 1 base and J by 2 bases, 3 bases remained unmatched. The V gene's germline CDR1 is LNHDA and CDR2 SQIVND (reference sequence). CDR3 DNA sequence: TGTGCCAGTAGTATAGGGGACAGGGTGGCTGGGGCCAACGTCCTGACTTTC. Amino acid sequence: CASSIGDRVAGANVLTF.

The chain uses TRBV30 and TRBJ2-1; 11 positions match TRBD2. V gave up 7 bases and J gave up 5 bases; unmatched junction bases: 4. The germline V gene encodes CDR1 GTSNPN and CDR2 SVGIG (reference sequence). This CDR3 has 13 amino acids. CDR3 loop: CALAGGPNNEQFF. CDR3 bases: TGTGCCTTAGCGGGAGGGCCCAACAATGAGCAGTTCTTC.

The chain employs TRBV5-1 and TRBJ2-5; D possibly corresponds to TRBD2 (5 bases). Trimming took 0 bases from V and 4 from J, leaving 13 bases between them. The CDR3 extends over 15 amino acids. Germline lookup yields CDR1 SGHRS and CDR2 YFSETQ. CDR3 nucleotide sequence: TGCGCCAGCAGCTTGGCCCGGGGTGGAAGAGAGACCCAGTACTTC. This sequence encodes CASSLARGGRETQYF.

The rearrangement uses TRBV5-6 and TRBJ1-5; a weak D match, TRBD1 (6 bases). Per germline, CDR1 SGHDT and CDR2 YYEEEE. V lost 5 bases, J lost 0 bases, and 24 bases lay in between. The CDR3 loop spans 19 amino acids. CDR3 coding DNA: TGTGCCAGCAGAAACCCAAGACTCAGGGGTCCCCCTAGCAATCAGCCCCAGCATTTT. Encoded protein: CASRNPRLRGPPSNQPQHF.

This rearrangement joins TRBV10-2 to TRBJ1-6, with unresolved D. Germline V gene data show CDR1 as WSHSY and CDR2 as SAAADI. V was trimmed by 0 bases and J by 6 bases, leaving 12 bases between them. This CDR3 comprises 16 residues. The CDR3 DNA follows: TGCGCCAGCAGTGAGTCGAGGGTACAGCCTAATTCACCCCTCCACTTT. Protein: CASSESRVQPNSPLHF.

The rearrangement joins TRBV9 to TRBJ2-7; 7 bases are shared with TRBD1. J was trimmed by 2 bases and V by 2 bases; bases with no gene match: 7. This CDR3 region has 15 residues. Germline CDR1 is SGDLS and CDR2 is YYNGEE. The CDR3 reads CASSVGTQGTYEQYF. For the CDR3, the DNA is TGTGCCAGCAGCGTCGGGACACAGGGGACCTACGAGCAGTACTTC. Looking up the rest from reference TRBV9 and TRBJ2-7 gives the full variable domain: DSGVTQTPKHLITATGQRVTLRCSPRSGDLSVYWYQQSLDQGLQFLIQYYNGEERAKGNILERFSAQQFPDLHSELNLSSLELGDSALYFCASSVGTQGTYEQYFGPGTRLTVT.

The J gene is TRBJ2-7, the V gene TRBV7-8; D is unclear. CDR1 is SGHVS, CDR2 FQNEAQ, per germline. V was shortened by 1 base and J by 2 bases, with 9 bases between the two germline ends. The CDR3 runs 14 residues. In DNA, the CDR3 is TGTGCCAGCAGCTTAGATCGCCAGACCTACGAGCAGTACTTC. Encoded protein: CASSLDRQTYEQYF.